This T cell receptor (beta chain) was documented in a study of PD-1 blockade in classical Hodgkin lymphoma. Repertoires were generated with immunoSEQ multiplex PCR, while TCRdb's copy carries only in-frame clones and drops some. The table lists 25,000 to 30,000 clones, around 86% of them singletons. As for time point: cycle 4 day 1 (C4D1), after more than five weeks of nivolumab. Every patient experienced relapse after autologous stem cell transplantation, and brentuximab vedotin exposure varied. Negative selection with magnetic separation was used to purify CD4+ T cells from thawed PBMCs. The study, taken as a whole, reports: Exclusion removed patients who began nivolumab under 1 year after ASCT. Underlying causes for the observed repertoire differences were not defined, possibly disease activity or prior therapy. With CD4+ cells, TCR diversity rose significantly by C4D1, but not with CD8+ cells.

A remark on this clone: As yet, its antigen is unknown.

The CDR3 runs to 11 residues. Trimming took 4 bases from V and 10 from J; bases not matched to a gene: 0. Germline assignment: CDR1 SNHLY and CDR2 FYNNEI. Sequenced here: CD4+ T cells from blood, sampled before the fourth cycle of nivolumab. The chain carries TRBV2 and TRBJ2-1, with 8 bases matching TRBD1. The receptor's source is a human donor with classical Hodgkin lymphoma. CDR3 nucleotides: TGTGCCAGCAGTGGACAGGGGGAGCAGTTCTTC. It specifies CASSGQGEQFF.